The clone carrying this T cell receptor beta chain occurred a few times. Its specificity is not known. The CDR3 consists of 14 residues. Trimming took 3 bases from V and 1 from J, leaving 9 bases between them. CDR1 is MNHEY, CDR2 SMNVEV, per germline (reference sequence). This record comes from a study of blood T cells in healthy people across ages. Overall study findings and caveats: Long-lived and aged donors differed, with more naive CD4+ cells and higher diversity in the long-lived.

It was with a sample-barcoded 5' primer and a J-beta primer mix that a second PCR of about 6 to 11 cycles was run. TCRdb re-called the 5' RACE reads with MiXCR, one entry per CDR3 protein. Among 800,000 to 950,000 distinct CDR3 sequences listed, about 48% were seen once. The clonotype was recovered from a young man in good health. Material: blood. The V gene is TRBV27, the J gene TRBJ1-2; D perhaps matches TRBD1 (5 bases). The CDR3, as DNA: TGTGCCAGCAGTTTGGGGCGTTATAACTATGGCTACACCTTC. Translated, it gives CASSLGRYNYGYTF.